The 18 T cell receptor beta chains in this list originate from one sample, sequenced in a study of cytomegalovirus exposure and HLA in healthy donors. The PCR made use of 60 Vbeta and 13 Jbeta primers. Method: immunoSEQ multiplex PCR; TCRdb's copy keeps in-frame clones and lacks some. Of about 160,000 clones listed, about 81% were seen once; the top ten hold approximately 1%. Sequenced input: PBMCs. These receptors were collected from a girl aged 2 to 10 in good health and CMV-seropositive.

The gene calls are TRBV30 and TRBJ1-2; D is ambiguous. The CDR3 is 15 amino acids. The germline V and J ends were trimmed by 4 bases and 2 bases, with 17 bases remaining between them. Germline V gene data show CDR1 as GTSNPN and CDR2 as SVGIG (reference sequence). CDR3 protein: CAWTSNYLLNYGYTF. In DNA form, the CDR3 reads TGTGCCTGGACCTCCAACTACCTTCTCAACTATGGCTACACCTTC.

The chain has TRBV30 and TRBJ1-3, with D perhaps matching TRBD1 (5 bases). The germline CDR1 and CDR2 sequences are GTSNPN and SVGIG (reference sequence). The CDR3 covers 14 residues. V lost 0 bases and J 4 bases, leaving 10 bases between the germline ends. The CDR3, as DNA: TGTGCCTGGAGTGTTGGGGGGTCCGGAAACACCATATATTTT. Its protein product is CAWSVGGSGNTIYF.

This rearrangement joins TRBV2 to TRBJ2-7, with TRBD2 identical over 10 bases. V trimming: 6 bases; J trimming: 3 bases; junction bases outside the gene matches: 8. The CDR3 sequence is 15 residues long. CDR1 and CDR2 from the germline V gene are SNHLY and FYNNEI. CDR3 in DNA: TGTGCCAGCAGGAAACTAGCGGGATCAAACTACGAGCAGTACTTC. It encodes CASRKLAGSNYEQYF.

This sequence joins TRBV5-1 and TRBJ2-5, with a weak D call TRBD1 (5 bases). Trimming shortened V by 0 bases and J by 2 bases, and 14 bases separated the two germline ends. The CDR3 runs 16 residues. Germline assignment: CDR1 SGHRS and CDR2 YFSETQ. As DNA, the CDR3 is TGCGCCAGCAGCTTGGGTCCAGGGTCCCTACAAGAGACCCAGTACTTC. Its translation is CASSLGPGSLQETQYF. Variable domain in full (rest from reference TRBV5-1 and TRBJ2-5): KAGVTQTPRYLIKTRGQQVTLSCSPISGHRSVSWYQQTPGQGLQFLFEYFSETQRNKGNFPGRFSGRQFSNSRSEMNVSTLELGDSALYLCASSLGPGSLQETQYFGPGTRLLVL.

Points on this clone: The same CDR3 can be traced to other DNA sequences in this sample. The gene calls are TRBV20-1 and TRBJ2-7, with unresolved D. The V gene lost 0 bases and the J gene lost 6 bases, with 3 bases spanning the gap. The CDR3 has 10 residues. Germline CDR1 and CDR2: DFQATT and SNEGSKA (reference sequence). The CDR3 spells CSAREAEQYF. The CDR3 DNA reads as TGCAGTGCTAGAGAGGCCGAGCAGTACTTC.

The rearrangement joins TRBV30 to TRBJ2-3; the match to TRBD1 covers 9 bases. The germline gives CDR1 GTSNPN, CDR2 SVGIG (reference sequence). This CDR3 has 14 residues. Losses at the gene ends were 3 bases for V and 5 bases for J; bases not matched to a gene: 6. CDR3 amino acids: CAWRSGTGQDTQYF. Written as DNA, the CDR3 is TGTGCCTGGAGGAGCGGGACAGGGCAAGATACGCAGTATTTT.

This rearrangement joins TRBV5-1 to TRBJ2-1; 8 bases fit TRBD2. Unmatched junction bases numbered 5, after V lost 4 bases and J lost 14 bases. Germline values: CDR1 SGHRS, CDR2 YFSETQ. The length of the CDR3 is 11 residues. For the CDR3, the DNA is TGCGCCAGCAGCACCGGGACTAGGGAGTTCTTC. Protein: CASSTGTREFF. Full variable domain (rest looked up from reference TRBV5-1 and TRBJ2-1): KAGVTQTPRYLIKTRGQQVTLSCSPISGHRSVSWYQQTPGQGLQFLFEYFSETQRNKGNFPGRFSGRQFSNSRSEMNVSTLELGDSALYLCASSTGTREFFGPGTRLTVL.

The chain has TRBV9 and TRBJ2-7, with 15 bases lining up with TRBD2. Germline loops: CDR1 SGDLS, CDR2 YYNGEE. The CDR3 is 19 amino acids. Trimming cost V 2 bases and J 1 base; bases outside gene matches: 10. CDR3 bases: TGTGCCAGCAGCGTCGGGCCCCCTGGGACTAGCGGGAGGTCCTACGAGCAGTACTTC. Translated, it gives CASSVGPPGTSGRSYEQYF. The full variable domain, in which reference TRBV9 and TRBJ2-7 provide the parts outside the CDR3, is DSGVTQTPKHLITATGQRVTLRCSPRSGDLSVYWYQQSLDQGLQFLIQYYNGEERAKGNILERFSAQQFPDLHSELNLSSLELGDSALYFCASSVGPPGTSGRSYEQYFGPGTRLTVT.

The V and J genes are TRBV5-1 and TRBJ2-5; D is possibly TRBD2 (6 bases). From germline, CDR1 is SGHRS and CDR2 YFSETQ. Trimming cost V 0 bases and J 6 bases, with 9 bases left between them. There are 13 residues in the CDR3. The CDR3 coding sequence is TGCGCCAGCAGCTTGGGCGGGGTCAAGACCCAGTACTTC. Translated, it gives CASSLGGVKTQYF.

The chain has TRBV18 and TRBJ2-3; D perhaps matches TRBD2 (6 bases). Germline V lookup: CDR1 KGHSH, CDR2 LQKENI. The CDR3 runs to 15 residues. The V and J ends lost 3 bases and 1 base respectively, with 11 bases between them. CDR3 residues: CASSPGTPRTDTQYF. The DNA for the CDR3 is TGTGCCAGCTCACCCGGGACTCCTCGCACAGATACGCAGTATTTT.

The rearrangement joins TRBV28 to TRBJ1-2, with D maybe TRBD1 (5 bases). This CDR3 is built from 13 residues. Trimming stripped 5 bases from V and 4 bases from J, with 11 bases between. Germline V gene sequence: CDR1 MDHEN, CDR2 SYDVKM. CDR3 protein: CASSPPGLYGYTF. The DNA of the CDR3 is TGTGCCAGCAGTCCCCCAGGGCTCTATGGCTACACCTTC.

V gene TRBV11-3 combines with J gene TRBJ2-1; 11 bases map to TRBD2. This CDR3 spans 16 amino acids. The trim removed 5 bases at V and 2 bases at J, leaving 5 bases unmatched. Germline loops: CDR1 SGHNT, CDR2 YENEEA. The CDR3 is CASSPTGLAAYNEQFF. The DNA of the CDR3 is TGTGCCAGCAGCCCAACGGGACTAGCGGCCTACAATGAGCAGTTCTTC. Combining the CDR3 with reference TRBV11-3 and TRBJ2-1 gives the whole variable domain EAGVVQSPRYKIIEKKQPVAFWCNPISGHNTLYWYLQNLGQGPELLIRYENEEAVDDSQLPKDRFSAERLKGVDSTLKIQPAELGDSAVYLCASSPTGLAAYNEQFFGPGTRLTVL.

The CDR3 is CASSQGQGGAGTGYTF. The CDR3 nucleotides are TGCGCCAGCAGCCAGGGACAGGGGGGCGCAGGTACGGGCTACACCTTC. The V call is TRBV4-1, the J call TRBJ1-2; 11 nucleotides line up with TRBD1. Trimming took 3 bases from V and 8 from J; bases not matched to a gene: 11. CDR1 is MGHRA and CDR2 is YSYEKL in the germline V gene. This CDR3 has 16 residues.

This rearrangement joins TRBV18 to TRBJ1-5; 7 bases map to TRBD1. The germline V gene encodes CDR1 KGHSH and CDR2 LQKENI. The CDR3 is made up of 14 amino acids. The V and J ends lost 3 bases and 7 bases, in that order; junction bases with no gene match: 6. As DNA, the CDR3 is TGTGCCAGCTCACCCGACAGGGCAGAACAGCCCCAGCATTTT. Translation gives CASSPDRAEQPQHF.

The rearrangement uses TRBV29-1 and TRBJ1-1, with D possibly matching TRBD1 (6 bases). The CDR3 is made up of 12 amino acids. The V end lost 6 bases, the J end lost 7 bases, and 15 bases lay between the germline ends. Germline assignment: CDR1 SQVTM and CDR2 ANQGSEA. DNA for the CDR3: TGCAGCGTACGCACAGGGAGCAGTGAAGCTTTCTTT. Protein product: CSVRTGSSEAFF.

The chain uses TRBV9 and TRBJ2-5; no clear D gene. Germline CDR1 SGDLS, CDR2 YYNGEE. The CDR3 has 11 residues. Trimming removed 5 bases at V and 5 bases at J, with 7 bases between. The CDR3 spells CASRVRETQYF. The DNA for the CDR3 is TGTGCCAGCAGGGTTCGGGAGACCCAGTACTTC. The whole variable domain, remainder taken from reference TRBV9 and TRBJ2-5, is DSGVTQTPKHLITATGQRVTLRCSPRSGDLSVYWYQQSLDQGLQFLIQYYNGEERAKGNILERFSAQQFPDLHSELNLSSLELGDSALYFCASRVRETQYFGPGTRLLVL.

The chain couples TRBV7-9 to TRBJ1-2; 7 nucleotides align to TRBD1. The CDR3 has 15 amino acids. The J segment lost 6 bases and the V segment lost 3 bases, leaving 10 bases of the junction unmatched. Per germline, CDR1 SEHNR and CDR2 FQNEAQ (reference sequence). CDR3 sequence reads: CASSFGGRGLDGYTF. CDR3 sequence (DNA): TGTGCCAGCAGCTTCGGCGGTAGGGGGCTAGATGGCTACACCTTC.

The rearrangement uses TRBV27 and TRBJ1-5; TRBD1 agrees at 11 bases. Looked up from germline, CDR1 is MNHEY and CDR2 is SMNVEV (reference sequence). The ends lost 5 bases at V and 6 bases at J; junction bases unmatched: 3. The CDR3 totals 14 residues. This chain's CDR3 is CASSGQGAGQPQHF. The CDR3 DNA reads TGTGCCAGCAGTGGACAGGGGGCAGGTCAGCCCCAGCATTTT.